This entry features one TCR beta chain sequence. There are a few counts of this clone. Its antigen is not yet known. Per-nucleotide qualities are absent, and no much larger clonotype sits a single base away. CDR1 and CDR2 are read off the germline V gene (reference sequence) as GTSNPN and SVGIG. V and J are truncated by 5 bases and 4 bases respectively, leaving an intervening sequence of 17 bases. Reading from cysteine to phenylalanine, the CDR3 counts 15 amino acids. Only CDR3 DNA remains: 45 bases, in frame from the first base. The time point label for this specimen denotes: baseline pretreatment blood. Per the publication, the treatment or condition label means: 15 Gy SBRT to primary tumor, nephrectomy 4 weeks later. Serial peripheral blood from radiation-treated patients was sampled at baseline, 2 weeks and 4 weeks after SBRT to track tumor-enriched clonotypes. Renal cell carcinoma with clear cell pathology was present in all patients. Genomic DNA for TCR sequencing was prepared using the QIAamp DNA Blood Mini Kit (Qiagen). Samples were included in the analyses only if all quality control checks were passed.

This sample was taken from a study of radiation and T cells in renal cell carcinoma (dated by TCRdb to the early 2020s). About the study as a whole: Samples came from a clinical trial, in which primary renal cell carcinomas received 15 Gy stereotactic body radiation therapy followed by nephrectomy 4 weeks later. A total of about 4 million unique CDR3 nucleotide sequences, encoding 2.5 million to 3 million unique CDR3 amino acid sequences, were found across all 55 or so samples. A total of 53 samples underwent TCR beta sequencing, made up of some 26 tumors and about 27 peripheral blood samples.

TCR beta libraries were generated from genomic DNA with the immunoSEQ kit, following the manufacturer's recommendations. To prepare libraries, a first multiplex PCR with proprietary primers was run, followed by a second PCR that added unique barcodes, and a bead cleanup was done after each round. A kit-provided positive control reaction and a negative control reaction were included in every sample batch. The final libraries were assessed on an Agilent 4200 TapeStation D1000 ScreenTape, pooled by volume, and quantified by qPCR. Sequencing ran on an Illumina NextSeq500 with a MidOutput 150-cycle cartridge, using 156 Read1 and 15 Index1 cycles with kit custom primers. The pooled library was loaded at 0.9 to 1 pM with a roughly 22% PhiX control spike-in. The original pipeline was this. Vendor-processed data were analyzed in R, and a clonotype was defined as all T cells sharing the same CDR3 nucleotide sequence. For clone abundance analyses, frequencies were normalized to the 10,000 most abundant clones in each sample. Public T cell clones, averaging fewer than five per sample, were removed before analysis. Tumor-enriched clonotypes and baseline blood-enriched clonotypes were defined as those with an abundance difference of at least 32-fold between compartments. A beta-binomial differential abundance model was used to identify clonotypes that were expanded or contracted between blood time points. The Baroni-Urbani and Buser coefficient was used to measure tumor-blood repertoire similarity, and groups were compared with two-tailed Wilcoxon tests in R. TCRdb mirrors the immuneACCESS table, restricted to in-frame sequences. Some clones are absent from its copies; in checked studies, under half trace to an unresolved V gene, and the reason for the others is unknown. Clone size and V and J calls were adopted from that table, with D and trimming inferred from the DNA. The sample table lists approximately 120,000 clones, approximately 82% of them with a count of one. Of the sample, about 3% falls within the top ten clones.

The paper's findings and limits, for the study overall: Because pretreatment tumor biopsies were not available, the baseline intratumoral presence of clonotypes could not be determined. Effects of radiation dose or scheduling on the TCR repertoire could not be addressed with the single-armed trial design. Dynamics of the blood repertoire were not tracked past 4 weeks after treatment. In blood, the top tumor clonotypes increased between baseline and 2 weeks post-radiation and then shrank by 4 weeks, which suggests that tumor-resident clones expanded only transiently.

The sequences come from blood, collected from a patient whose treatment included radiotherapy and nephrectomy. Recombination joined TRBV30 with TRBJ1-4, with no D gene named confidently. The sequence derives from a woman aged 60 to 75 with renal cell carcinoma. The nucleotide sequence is TGTGCCTGGGGGTCTAAATTGGCTCATAATGAAAAACTGTTTTTT. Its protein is CAWGSKLAHNEKLFF.